This T cell receptor beta chain was sequenced during a study of OX40 agonist ivuxolimab in advanced cancers. Looking at the study overall: All patients had ivuxolimab intravenously every 2 weeks at 0.01 to 10 mg/kg.

This CDR3 is built from 16 residues. Some clones are missing from TCRdb's copy, which holds only in-frame ones; the method was immunoSEQ multiplex PCR. The repertoire includes about 71,000 clones, about 88% of them detected once, and 1.1% sits in the top ten. The chain is built from TRBV21-1 and TRBJ1-2; the listed D gene, TRBD1, was not tested against the DNA. TRBV21-1 constitutes a pseudogene. The receptor was isolated from an adult with an advanced solid tumor such as melanoma, head and neck, liver or kidney cancer. Specimen: CD4+ or CD8+ T cells sorted from blood, collected in a trial of the OX40 agonist ivuxolimab. The CDR3 is CASSTLQVKGVYGYTF. The CDR3 bases are TGTGCCAGCAGCACTCTACAGGTCAAAGGGGTCTATGGCTACACCTTC.